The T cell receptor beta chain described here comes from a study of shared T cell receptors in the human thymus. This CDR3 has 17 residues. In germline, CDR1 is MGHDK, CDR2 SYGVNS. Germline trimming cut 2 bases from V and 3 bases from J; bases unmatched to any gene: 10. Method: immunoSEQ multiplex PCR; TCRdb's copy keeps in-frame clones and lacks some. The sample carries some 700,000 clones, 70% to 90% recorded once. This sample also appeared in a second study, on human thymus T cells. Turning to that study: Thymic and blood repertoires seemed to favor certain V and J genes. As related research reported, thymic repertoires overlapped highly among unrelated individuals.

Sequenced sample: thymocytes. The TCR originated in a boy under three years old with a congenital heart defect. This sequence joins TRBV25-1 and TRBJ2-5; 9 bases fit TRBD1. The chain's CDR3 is CASSEPLGQGTEETQYF. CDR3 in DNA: TGTGCCAGCAGTGAACCTCTTGGACAGGGGACAGAAGAGACCCAGTACTTC.